This is a list of T cell receptor beta chains from one sample in a study of shared clonotypes between healthy human individuals. Some clones are missing from TCRdb's copy, which holds only in-frame ones; the method was immunoSEQ multiplex PCR. The sample holds around 700,000 clones; about 74% are singletons and the top ten take over 1.5%. Sample: memory CD4+ T cells sorted from blood. These receptors were taken from a woman aged 25-40 years in good health. Each CDR3 is given with its conserved first and last residue. The D gene is left open where the match is weak. For some rows the clone size is stated as once, few or many, or as a class when expanded; others skip it.

size | J | V | D | CDR3 | DNA
. | TRBJ1-4 | TRBV5-1 | . | CASSHYQRGEKLFF | TGCGCCAGCAGCCATTATCAACGTGGAGAAAAACTGTTTTTT
. | TRBJ2-3 | TRBV13 | TRBD2 | CASSLGLADTDTQYF | TGTGCCAGCAGCTTAGGGCTAGCGGACACAGATACGCAGTATTTT
. | TRBJ2-6 | TRBV2 | . | CASRIQTSGANVLTF | TGTGCCAGCAGGATTCAGACTTCTGGGGCCAACGTCCTGACTTTC
once | TRBJ2-7 | TRBV7-9 | TRBD2 | CASSLVGLAGNSYEQYF | TGTGCCAGCAGCTTAGTGGGACTAGCGGGGAACTCCTACGAGCAGTACTTC
few | TRBJ1-5 | TRBV5-1 | TRBD1 | CASSAEGGAGNQPQHF | TGCGCCAGCAGCGCGGAAGGGGGCGCGGGCAATCAGCCCCAGCATTTT
. | TRBJ2-3 | TRBV5-4 | . | CASSFKAGPSTDTQYF | TGTGCCAGCAGCTTTAAGGCGGGCCCGTCCACAGATACGCAGTATTTT
. | TRBJ1-5 | TRBV10-3 | . | CAISESEGYNQPQHF | TGTGCCATCAGTGAGTCTGAGGGCTACAATCAGCCCCAGCATTTT
. | TRBJ2-1 | TRBV14 | . | CASSQDIVADEQFF | TGTGCCAGCAGCCAAGATATAGTAGCCGATGAGCAGTTCTTC
. | TRBJ2-2 | TRBV11-2 | TRBD2 | CASSPLGGSDTGELFF | TGTGCCAGCAGCCCCCTCGGGGGGAGTGACACCGGGGAGCTGTTTTTT
. | TRBJ2-3 | TRBV5-1 | TRBD2 | CASSSGLAGDTDTQYF | TGCGCCAGCAGCTCGGGACTAGCGGGAGATACAGATACGCAGTATTTT
. | TRBJ2-3 | TRBV2 | . | CASSEDGYTQYF | TGTGCCAGCAGTGAGGACGGATATACGCAGTATTTT
. | TRBJ2-1 | TRBV27 | . | CASSLRLVSYNEQFF | TGTGCCAGCAGTTTAAGGCTAGTGTCCTACAATGAGCAGTTCTTC
. | TRBJ2-1 | TRBV4-1 | . | CASSQGTAKNEQFF | TGCGCCAGCAGCCAAGGGACAGCTAAGAATGAGCAGTTCTTC
. | TRBJ2-7 | TRBV5-1 | . | CASSRVQGTNYEQYF | TGCGCCAGCTCCCGCGTGCAGGGCACTAACTACGAGCAGTACTTC
. | TRBJ2-7 | TRBV6-6 | TRBD1 | CASSSQDRGSGEQYF | TGTGCCAGCAGCTCCCAGGACAGGGGGTCGGGTGAGCAGTACTTC
many | TRBJ1-2 | TRBV5-1 | . | CASSLEGSHGYTF | TGCGCCAGCAGCTTGGAAGGTAGCCATGGCTACACCTTC
few | TRBJ2-1 | TRBV5-5 | . | CASSLQDGEQFF | TGTGCCAGCAGCTTGCAGGACGGTGAGCAGTTCTTC
few | TRBJ1-5 | TRBV25-1 | . | CASSESDSNQPQHF | TGTGCCAGCAGTGAATCTGACAGCAATCAGCCCCAGCATTTT
. | TRBJ2-3 | TRBV30 | . | CAWNVRTDTQYF | TGTGCCTGGAACGTTCGGACAGATACGCAGTATTTT
once | TRBJ2-1 | TRBV2 | . | CASSERVLFNEQFF | TGTGCCAGCAGTGAAAGGGTTTTATTCAATGAGCAGTTCTTC
. | TRBJ2-3 | TRBV14 | . | CASSQWGQGRNTQYF | TGTGCCAGCAGCCAATGGGGCCAGGGTAGGAATACGCAGTATTTT
. | TRBJ2-5 | TRBV5-4 | . | CASSLSAVQETQYF | TGTGCCAGCAGCTTGTCGGCAGTCCAAGAGACCCAGTACTTC
. | TRBJ2-7 | TRBV7-9 | TRBD2 | CASSLEASGSKQYF | TGTGCCAGCAGCTTAGAAGCTAGCGGGAGTAAGCAGTACTTC
once | TRBJ2-5 | TRBV6-5 | . | CASSVQKGETQYF | TGTGCCAGCAGCGTACAAAAGGGAGAGACCCAGTACTTC
. | TRBJ1-1 | TRBV7-6 | . | CASSSSGAGTEAFF | TGTGCCAGCAGTTCGTCAGGGGCGGGGACTGAAGCTTTCTTT
. | TRBJ2-7 | TRBV18 | TRBD1 | CASSPRTGNGLRSYEQYF | TGTGCCAGCTCACCTAGGACAGGGAACGGGCTAAGGAGCTACGAGCAGTACTTC
. | TRBJ1-5 | TRBV27 | . | CASSLFRGVGQPQHF | TGTGCCAGCAGTTTGTTTAGGGGGGTCGGGCAGCCCCAGCATTTT
. | TRBJ1-6 | TRBV7-9 | . | CASSLALTGKLHF | TGTGCCAGCAGCTTAGCTCTCACGGGCAAACTCCACTTT
. | TRBJ1-5 | TRBV5-1 | . | CASSLGGDQPQHF | TGCGCCAGCAGCTTGGGAGGGGATCAGCCCCAGCATTTT
. | TRBJ2-7 | TRBV10-2 | . | CASRGKDEQYF | TGCGCCAGCAGGGGGAAGGACGAGCAGTACTTC
few | TRBJ1-5 | TRBV6-5 | . | CATARAFNQPQHF | TGTGCCACTGCTCGGGCCTTCAATCAGCCCCAGCATTTT
. | TRBJ2-7 | TRBV20-1 | . | CSASMLYEQYF | TGCAGTGCTTCGATGCTCTACGAGCAGTACTTC
. | TRBJ2-7 | TRBV28 | . | CASSLSVPGEYEQYF | TGTGCCAGCAGTTTATCCGTCCCCGGAGAATACGAGCAGTACTTC
. | TRBJ2-5 | TRBV6-5 | . | CASRPNTKETQYF | TGTGCCAGCAGACCCAACACGAAAGAGACCCAGTACTTC
. | TRBJ2-7 | TRBV7-3 | . | CASSKVGQGGYEQYF | TGTGCCAGCAGCAAAGTAGGACAGGGAGGGTACGAGCAGTACTTC
. | TRBJ2-5 | TRBV10-3 | TRBD1 | CAISLDRVETQYF | TGTGCCATCAGTCTTGACAGGGTGGAGACCCAGTACTTC
. | TRBJ1-1 | TRBV5-1 | . | CASSSRWGQDTEAFF | TGCGCCAGCAGCTCGCGATGGGGGCAGGACACTGAAGCTTTCTTT
. | TRBJ2-5 | TRBV18 | . | CASSPQAEQETQYF | TGTGCCAGCTCACCACAGGCTGAACAAGAGACCCAGTACTTC
few | TRBJ1-2 | TRBV19 | . | CASSISDGAYGYTF | TGTGCCAGTAGTATATCCGATGGGGCTTATGGCTACACCTTC
. | TRBJ2-3 | TRBV6-1 | TRBD2 | CASSVLAGADTQYF | TGTGCCAGCAGTGTATTAGCGGGAGCAGATACGCAGTATTTT
. | TRBJ2-7 | TRBV6-1 | . | CASSGSIYEQYF | TGTGCCAGCAGTGGCTCGATATACGAGCAGTACTTC
. | TRBJ2-5 | TRBV28 | . | CASSLTGSRETQYF | TGTGCCAGCAGTTTAACGGGGAGTCGGGAGACCCAGTACTTC
. | TRBJ2-1 | TRBV19 | TRBD2 | CASSQLAGGNNEQFF | TGTGCCAGTAGTCAACTAGCGGGAGGAAACAATGAGCAGTTCTTC
. | TRBJ2-5 | TRBV18 | . | CASSPLGLGEETQYF | TGTGCCAGCTCACCACTGGGTCTGGGAGAAGAGACCCAGTACTTC
. | TRBJ2-7 | TRBV27 | TRBD1 | CASSQLDRGSYEQYF | TGTGCCAGCAGTCAGCTCGACAGGGGGTCCTACGAGCAGTACTTC
. | TRBJ2-3 | TRBV5-8 | TRBD1 | CASSFQGETGDTQYF | TGTGCCAGCAGCTTTCAGGGGGAAACGGGAGATACGCAGTATTTT
. | TRBJ2-5 | TRBV5-1 | . | CASSLGLEETQYF | TGCGCCAGCAGCTTGGGGTTAGAGGAGACCCAGTACTTC
. | TRBJ2-3 | TRBV19 | . | CASSIGTQGADTQYF | TGTGCCAGTAGTATCGGGACCCAGGGAGCCGATACGCAGTATTTT
. | TRBJ1-5 | TRBV28 | . | CANKRAGLGGNQPQHF | TGTGCCAACAAAAGAGCGGGACTTGGGGGGAATCAGCCCCAGCATTTT
. | TRBJ1-5 | TRBV6-5 | TRBD1 | CASSTGTGADQPQHF | TGTGCCAGCAGTACCGGGACAGGGGCAGATCAGCCCCAGCATTTT
. | TRBJ1-3 | TRBV19 | . | CASSIGRAGRPRNTIYF | TGTGCCAGTAGTATTGGACGTGCCGGACGCCCGCGAAACACCATATATTTT
. | TRBJ1-1 | TRBV14 | . | CASSSQRGTEAFF | TGTGCCAGCAGCAGTCAAAGGGGTACTGAAGCTTTCTTT
. | TRBJ2-3 | TRBV9 | TRBD2 | CASSVGGLAVDTQYF | TGTGCCAGCAGCGTAGGGGGACTAGCGGTAGATACGCAGTATTTT
. | TRBJ2-7 | TRBV28 | . | CASTPQGLYEQYF | TGTGCCAGCACCCCCCAGGGACTCTACGAGCAGTACTTC
. | TRBJ1-3 | TRBV11-2 | . | CASSLGRPDDGNTIYF | TGTGCCAGCAGCTTAGGACGGCCGGATGACGGAAACACCATATATTTT